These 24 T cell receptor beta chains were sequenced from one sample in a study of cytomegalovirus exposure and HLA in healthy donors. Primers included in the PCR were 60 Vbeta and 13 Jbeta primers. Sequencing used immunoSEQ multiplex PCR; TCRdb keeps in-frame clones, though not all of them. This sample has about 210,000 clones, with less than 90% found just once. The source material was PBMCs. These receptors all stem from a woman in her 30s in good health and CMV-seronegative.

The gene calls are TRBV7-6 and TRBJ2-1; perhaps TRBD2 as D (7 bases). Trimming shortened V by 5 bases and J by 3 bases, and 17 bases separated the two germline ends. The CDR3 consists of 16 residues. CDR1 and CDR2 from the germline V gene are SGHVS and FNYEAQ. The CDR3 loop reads CASSLEGGGYYNEQFF. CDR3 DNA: TGTGCCAGCAGCCTGGAGGGGGGGGGTTACTACAATGAGCAGTTCTTC.

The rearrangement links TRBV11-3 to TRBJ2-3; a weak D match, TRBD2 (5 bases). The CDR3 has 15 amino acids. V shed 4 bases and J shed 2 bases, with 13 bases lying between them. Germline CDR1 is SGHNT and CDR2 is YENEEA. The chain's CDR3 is CASSSAETYTDTQYF. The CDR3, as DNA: TGTGCCAGCAGCTCAGCGGAGACATACACAGATACGCAGTATTTT.

The CDR3 spells CASSLAAPREQYF. DNA for the CDR3: TGCGCCAGCAGCCTGGCAGCACCTCGGGAGCAGTACTTC. V and J are TRBV5-1 and TRBJ2-5; D may be TRBD2 (6 bases). The CDR3 consists of 13 residues. Germline values: CDR1 SGHRS, CDR2 YFSETQ. Trimming cost V 4 bases and J 11 bases, with 18 bases left between them.

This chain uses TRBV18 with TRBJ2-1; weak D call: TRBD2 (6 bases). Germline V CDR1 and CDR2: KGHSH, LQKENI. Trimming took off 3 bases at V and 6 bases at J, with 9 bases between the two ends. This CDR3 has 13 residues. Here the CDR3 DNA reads TGTGCCAGCTCACCCCGGGAGCCCAATGAGCAGTTCTTC. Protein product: CASSPREPNEQFF.

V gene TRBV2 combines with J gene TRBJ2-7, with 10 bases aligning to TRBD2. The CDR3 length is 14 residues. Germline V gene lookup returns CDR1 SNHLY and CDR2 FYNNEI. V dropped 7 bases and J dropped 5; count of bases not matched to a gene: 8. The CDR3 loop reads CASKASGSLDEQYF. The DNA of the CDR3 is TGTGCCAGCAAAGCTAGCGGGAGTCTCGACGAGCAGTACTTC.

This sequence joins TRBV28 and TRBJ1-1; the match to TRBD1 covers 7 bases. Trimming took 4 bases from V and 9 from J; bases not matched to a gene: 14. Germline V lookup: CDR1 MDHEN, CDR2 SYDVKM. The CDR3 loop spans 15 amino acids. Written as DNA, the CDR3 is TGTGCCAGCAGTTCGCTCGTAGGGACAGCACAAAAAGCTTTCTTT. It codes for CASSSLVGTAQKAFF.

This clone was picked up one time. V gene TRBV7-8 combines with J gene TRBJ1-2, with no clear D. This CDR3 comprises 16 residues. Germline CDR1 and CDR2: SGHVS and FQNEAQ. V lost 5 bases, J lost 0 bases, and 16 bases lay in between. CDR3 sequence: CASSPTLAATNYGYTF. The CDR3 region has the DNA TGTGCCAGCAGCCCTACGTTAGCGGCGACTAACTATGGCTACACCTTC. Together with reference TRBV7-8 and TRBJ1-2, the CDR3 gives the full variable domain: GAGVSQSPRYKVAKRGQDVALRCDPISGHVSLFWYQQALGQGPEFLTYFQNEAQLDKSGLPSDRFFAERPEGSVSTLKIQRTQQEDSAVYLCASSPTLAATNYGYTFGSGTRLTVV.

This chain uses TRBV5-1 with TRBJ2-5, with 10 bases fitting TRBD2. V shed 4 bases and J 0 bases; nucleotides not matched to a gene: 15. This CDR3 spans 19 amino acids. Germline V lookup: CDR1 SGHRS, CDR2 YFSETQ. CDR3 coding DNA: TGCGCCAGCAGCCCCCGAGGTAGCGGGGGGCCCCCGTACCAAGAGACCCAGTACTTC. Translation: CASSPRGSGGPPYQETQYF.

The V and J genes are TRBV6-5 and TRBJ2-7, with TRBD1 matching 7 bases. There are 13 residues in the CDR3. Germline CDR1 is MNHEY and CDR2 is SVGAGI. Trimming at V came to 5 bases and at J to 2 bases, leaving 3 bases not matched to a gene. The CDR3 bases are TGTGCCAGCAGTCGAGGGACAGCCTACGAGCAGTACTTC. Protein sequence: CASSRGTAYEQYF.

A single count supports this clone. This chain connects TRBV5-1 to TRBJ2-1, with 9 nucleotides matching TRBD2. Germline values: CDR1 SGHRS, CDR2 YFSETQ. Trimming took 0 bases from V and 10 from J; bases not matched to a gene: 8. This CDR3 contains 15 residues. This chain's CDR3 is CASSLAVAGAGEQFF. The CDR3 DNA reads TGCGCCAGCAGCTTGGCGGTAGCGGGAGCAGGGGAGCAGTTCTTC. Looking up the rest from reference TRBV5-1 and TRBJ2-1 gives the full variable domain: KAGVTQTPRYLIKTRGQQVTLSCSPISGHRSVSWYQQTPGQGLQFLFEYFSETQRNKGNFPGRFSGRQFSNSRSEMNVSTLELGDSALYLCASSLAVAGAGEQFFGPGTRLTVL.

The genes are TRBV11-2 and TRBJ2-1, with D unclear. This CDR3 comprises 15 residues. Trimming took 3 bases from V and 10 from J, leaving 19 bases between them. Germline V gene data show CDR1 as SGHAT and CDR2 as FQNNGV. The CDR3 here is CASSLESADFREQFF. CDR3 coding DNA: TGTGCCAGCAGCTTGGAGTCCGCGGATTTTAGGGAGCAGTTCTTC.

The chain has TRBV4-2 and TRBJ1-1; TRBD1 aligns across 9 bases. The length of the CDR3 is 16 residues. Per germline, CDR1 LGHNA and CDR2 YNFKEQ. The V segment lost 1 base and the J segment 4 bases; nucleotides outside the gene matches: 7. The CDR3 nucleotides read TGTGCCAGCAGCCAAGGGACAGGGGCATACTTCACTGAAGCTTTCTTT. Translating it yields CASSQGTGAYFTEAFF.

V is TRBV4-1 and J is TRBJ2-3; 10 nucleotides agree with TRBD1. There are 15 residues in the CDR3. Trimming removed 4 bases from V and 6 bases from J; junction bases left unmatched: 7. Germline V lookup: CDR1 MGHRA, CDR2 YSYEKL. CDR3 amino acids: CASSREDRGRDTQYF. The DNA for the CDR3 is TGCGCCAGCAGCCGGGAGGACAGGGGGAGGGATACGCAGTATTTT.

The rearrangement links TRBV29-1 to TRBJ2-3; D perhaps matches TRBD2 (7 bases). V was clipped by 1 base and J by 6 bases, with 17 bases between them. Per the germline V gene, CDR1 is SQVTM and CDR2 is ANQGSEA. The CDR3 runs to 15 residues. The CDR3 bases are TGCAGCGTTGAAGGCGGGGGCCTTCCGTTGGATACGCAGTATTTT. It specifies CSVEGGGLPLDTQYF.

CDR3 loop: CASSSLAGGPSGELFF. DNA for the CDR3: TGTGCCAGCAGCTCACTAGCGGGAGGGCCGAGCGGGGAGCTGTTTTTT. This chain uses TRBV5-4 with TRBJ2-2, with 13 bases lining up with TRBD2. The V and J ends lost 3 bases and 7 bases, in that order; junction bases with no gene match: 6. The length of the CDR3 is 16 residues. Per germline, CDR1 SGHNT and CDR2 YYREEE (reference sequence).

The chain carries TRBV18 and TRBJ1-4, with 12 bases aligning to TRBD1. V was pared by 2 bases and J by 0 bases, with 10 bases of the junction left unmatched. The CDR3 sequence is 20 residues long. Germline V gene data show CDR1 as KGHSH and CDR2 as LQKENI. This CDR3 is CASSPSGQGAESSTNEKLFF. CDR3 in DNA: TGTGCCAGCTCACCATCGGGACAGGGGGCCGAGAGTTCAACTAATGAAAAACTGTTTTTT.

In DNA, the CDR3 is TGTGCCAGCAGCCAAGTCTTGAGGGGGCTAGCCAAAAACATTCAGTACTTC. Its protein product is CASSQVLRGLAKNIQYF. This sequence joins TRBV4-2 and TRBJ2-4; 7 bases are a match to TRBD1. Unmatched junction bases numbered 6, after V lost 1 base and J lost 0 bases. The CDR3 is made up of 17 amino acids. CDR1 LGHNA and CDR2 YNFKEQ come from the germline V gene.

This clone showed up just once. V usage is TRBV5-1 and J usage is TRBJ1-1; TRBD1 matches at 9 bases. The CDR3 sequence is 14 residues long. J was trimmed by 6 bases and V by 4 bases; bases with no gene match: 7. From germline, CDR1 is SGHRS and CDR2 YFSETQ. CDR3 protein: CASSRGQGKSEAFF. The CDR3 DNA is TGCGCCAGCAGCCGGGGACAGGGTAAGTCTGAAGCTTTCTTT.

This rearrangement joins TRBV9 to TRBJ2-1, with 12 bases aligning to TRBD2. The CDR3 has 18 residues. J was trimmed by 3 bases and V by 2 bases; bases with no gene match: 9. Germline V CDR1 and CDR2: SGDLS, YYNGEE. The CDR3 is CASSVHSTLAGGYNEQFF. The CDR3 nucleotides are TGTGCCAGCAGCGTCCACTCCACACTAGCGGGGGGCTACAATGAGCAGTTCTTC.

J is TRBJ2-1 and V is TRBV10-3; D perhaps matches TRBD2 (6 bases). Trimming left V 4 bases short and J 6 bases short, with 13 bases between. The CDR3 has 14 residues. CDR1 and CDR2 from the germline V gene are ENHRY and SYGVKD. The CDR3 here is CAISAGLGSNEQFF. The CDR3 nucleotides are TGTGCCATCAGTGCGGGACTTGGCTCCAATGAGCAGTTCTTC.

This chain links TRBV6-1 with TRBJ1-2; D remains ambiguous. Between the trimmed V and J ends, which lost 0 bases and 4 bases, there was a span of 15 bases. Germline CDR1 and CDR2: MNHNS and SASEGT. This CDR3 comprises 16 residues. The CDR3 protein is CASSEAIWAGPYGYTF. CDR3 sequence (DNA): TGTGCCAGCAGTGAAGCGATTTGGGCAGGCCCCTATGGCTACACCTTC.

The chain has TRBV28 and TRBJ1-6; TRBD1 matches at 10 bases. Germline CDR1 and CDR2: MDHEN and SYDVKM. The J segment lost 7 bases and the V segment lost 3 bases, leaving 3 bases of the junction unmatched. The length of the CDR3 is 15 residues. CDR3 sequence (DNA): TGTGCCAGCAGTTTGGAGGGACAGGGGAATTCACCCCTCCACTTT. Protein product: CASSLEGQGNSPLHF.

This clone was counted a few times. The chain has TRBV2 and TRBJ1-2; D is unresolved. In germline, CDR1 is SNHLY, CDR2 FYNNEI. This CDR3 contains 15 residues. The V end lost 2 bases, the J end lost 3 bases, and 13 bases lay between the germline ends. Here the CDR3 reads CASSEYSAADYGYTF. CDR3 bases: TGTGCCAGCAGTGAATATTCGGCGGCTGACTATGGCTACACCTTC.

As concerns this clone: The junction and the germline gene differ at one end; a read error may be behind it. Written as DNA, the CDR3 is TGTGCCAGCAGCCTATCCCGGGACAGCACCGGGAAGCTGTTTTTT. Translation: CASSLSRDSTGKLFF. The genes are TRBV7-3 and TRBJ2-2; 7 bases agree with TRBD1. Germline V lookup: CDR1 SGHTA, CDR2 FQGTGA. The CDR3 length is 15 residues.